Listed below are T cell receptor beta chains from one sample, sequenced in a study of blood T cell repertoires in COVID-19. Sequencing used immunoSEQ multiplex PCR; TCRdb keeps in-frame clones, though not all of them. The profile shows about 160,000 clones, 85% of them singletons. Sample: peripheral blood. The origin of the receptors is a human donor with acute or convalescent COVID-19. The donor label of this sample is uncertain. The CDR3 runs from the conserved cysteine through the conserved F or W. The order of the fields is J gene, V gene, clone size, D gene, CDR3 DNA, CDR3 protein. A D gene is named only where the DNA matches it firmly. Only some rows state a clone size, as once, few, many or a class for expanded clones.

TRBJ2-5 TRBV2 few - TGTGCCAGCAGTGACAGCTGGGGAGGCGGGACCCAGTACTTC CASSDSWGGGTQYF
TRBJ1-5 TRBV7-2 - - TGTGCCAGCAGCCCGGCACAGGGTAGACAGCCCCAGCATTTT CASSPAQGRQPQHF
TRBJ1-1 TRBV18 - TRBD1 TGTGCCAGCTCACCACAGGACAGGGGTAGTACTGAAGCTTTCTTT CASSPQDRGSTEAFF
TRBJ2-3 TRBV29-1 once TRBD2 TGCAGCGTTGCGGGACTAGCGGGGGCCCTCACAGATACGCAGTATTTT CSVAGLAGALTDTQYF
TRBJ2-5 TRBV7-7 - TRBD2 TGTGCCAGCAGCCCGGGGGGGCGTACCCAAGAGACCCAGTACTTC CASSPGGRTQETQYF
TRBJ2-1 TRBV24-1 - - TGTGCCACCAGCTCGTCCTACAATGAGCAGTTCTTC CATSSSYNEQFF
TRBJ2-3 TRBV5-1 - TRBD2 TGCGCCAGCAGCCTACTGACTAGCGCCGACACAGATACGCAGTATTTT CASSLLTSADTDTQYF
TRBJ1-5 TRBV3-1/TRBV3-2 - TRBD1 TGTGCCAGCAGCCAACCTGGGACAGGGGGCCGGGAGGGCAATCAGCCCCAGCATTTT CASSQPGTGGREGNQPQHF
TRBJ1-4 TRBV18 - - TGTGCCAGCTCACTCCAGTCCACAGGGACATCTAATGAAAAACTGTTTTTT CASSLQSTGTSNEKLFF
TRBJ2-7 TRBV6-5 - TRBD1 TGTGCCAGCAGTAGACAGGGGGCCCCCTACGAGCAGTACTTC CASSRQGAPYEQYF
TRBJ1-2 TRBV5-5 - TRBD1 TGTGCCAGCACATGGAGGGACAGCTATGGCTACACCTTC CASTWRDSYGYTF
TRBJ1-5 TRBV19 - TRBD1 TGTGCCAGTAGTAAGACAGGGGCGATCAATCAGCCCCAGCATTTT CASSKTGAINQPQHF
TRBJ1-1 TRBV19 - TRBD1 TGTGCCAGTAGTCCGTCCGGACAGGGCACTGAAGCTTTCTTT CASSPSGQGTEAFF
TRBJ2-7 TRBV28 once - TGTGCCAGCAGTTTAAGTCGAGGACAGCGTTACGAGCAGTACTTC CASSLSRGQRYEQYF
TRBJ1-6 TRBV7-9 - TRBD1 TGTGCCAGCAGCTCCGACAGGGCCCAAGGTTCACCCCTCCACTTT CASSSDRAQGSPLHF
TRBJ1-1 TRBV6-2/TRBV6-3 - - TGTGCCAGCAGCGAGACAAAGGAAGCTTTCTTT CASSETKEAFF
TRBJ2-7 TRBV28 - - TGTGCCAGCAGTTTATTCCGGGGATTGACCTACGAGCAGTACTTC CASSLFRGLTYEQYF
TRBJ2-2 TRBV19 - TRBD2 TGTGCCAGTAGTATAGGAGGCGGGGGGTGGAGCACCGGGGAGCTGTTTTTT CASSIGGGGWSTGELFF
TRBJ1-2 TRBV12-5 - - TGTGCTACCGGTCTAGACAGCCATGGCTACACCTTC CATGLDSHGYTF